Reported below is one T cell receptor beta chain. Antigen unknown. These data are taken from a study of cytomegalovirus exposure and HLA in healthy donors. Amplification used 60 Vbeta primers and 13 Jbeta primers. Repertoires were generated with immunoSEQ multiplex PCR, while TCRdb's copy carries only in-frame clones and drops some. Here the sample table reports around 210,000 clones. V dropped 0 bases and J dropped 4 bases, with 11 bases sitting between them. CDR1 is SGHRS and CDR2 is YFSETQ in the germline V gene. This CDR3 region has 15 residues. Regarding the study as a whole: One later analysis reportedly identified an Asian-associated ancestry cluster that showed fewer N-insertions than the approximately 600-donor mean. A missense variant in DCLRE1C was later tied to TCR beta V- and J-gene trimming.

This chain joins TRBV5-1 and TRBJ2-1; a possible D gene is TRBD2 (6 bases). The sequence came from a girl aged 2 to 9 in good health and CMV-seropositive. The source material was PBMCs. The CDR3 loop reads CASSLAGEAYNEQFF. The CDR3 DNA follows: TGCGCCAGCAGCTTGGCGGGAGAAGCATACAATGAGCAGTTCTTC.